These T cell receptor beta chains were read from a single sample in a study of blood T cell repertoires in COVID-19. Sequencing used immunoSEQ multiplex PCR; TCRdb keeps in-frame clones, though not all of them. The sample records roughly 110,000 clones, around four fifths being singletons. Sequencing input: peripheral blood. These receptors all stem from a woman aged 40 to 49 with acute or convalescent COVID-19. The CDR3 runs from the conserved cysteine through the conserved F or W. D genes are given only for firm matches. Some rows mark clone size as missing; the rest say once, few, many or name a class of expanded clone.

NA	TRBV30	NA	TRBJ2-3	TGTGCCTGGAGCCAGACTGCAACTAGCACAGATACGCAGTATTTT	CAWSQTATSTDTQYF
NA	TRBV19	TRBD1	TRBJ1-2	TGTGCCAGTAGTTCACTGTGGGACAGGGACACTAACTATGGCTACACCTTC	CASSSLWDRDTNYGYTF
NA	TRBV28	TRBD1	TRBJ1-5	TGTGCCAGCAGTTTAGGGACAGGGCCCTCCCGCGGCAATCAGCCCCAGCATTTT	CASSLGTGPSRGNQPQHF
NA	TRBV3-1/TRBV3-2	TRBD2	TRBJ2-1	TGTGCCAGCAGCCGAGCGGGGGGGCCAAGTGAGCAGTTCTTC	CASSRAGGPSEQFF
NA	TRBV3-1/TRBV3-2	NA	TRBJ2-1	TGTGCCAGCAGCCAAGAATCGGGACTCGCCCAGTTCTTC	CASSQESGLAQFF
NA	TRBV18	NA	TRBJ1-2	TGTGCCAGCTCACCGGAGGACAGTCCCTACTATGGCTACACCTTC	CASSPEDSPYYGYTF
NA	TRBV30	NA	TRBJ1-1	TGTGCCTGGAGTAGACAGACGAACACTGAAGCTTTCTTT	CAWSRQTNTEAFF
NA	TRBV6-6	TRBD1	TRBJ1-3	TGTGCCAGCAGTTACTCGGATCAGGGGGCCGGGAACACCATATATTTT	CASSYSDQGAGNTIYF
NA	TRBV6-4	TRBD2	TRBJ2-5	TGTGCCAGCAGTTCGGGTAGCGGGGGTGGCTGGACCCAGTACTTC	CASSSGSGGGWTQYF
NA	TRBV4-2	TRBD2	TRBJ2-1	TGTGCCAGCAGCCCTGAAGGGGGACTAGCCAGTCACAATGAGCAGTTCTTC	CASSPEGGLASHNEQFF
NA	TRBV30	TRBD2	TRBJ2-1	TGTGCCTGGAGTGTCGGGCGGGGGGCTGACAATGAGCAGTTCTTC	CAWSVGRGADNEQFF
NA	TRBV30	NA	TRBJ2-7	TGTGCCTGGAGTTCGTTCGGGGAGCAGTACTTC	CAWSSFGEQYF
NA	TRBV20-1	NA	TRBJ1-1	TGCAGTGCGCCGGGGAACACTGAAGCTTTCTTT	CSAPGNTEAFF
once	TRBV6-5	TRBD1	TRBJ1-2	TGTGCCAGCAGACAGGGGATGAACTATGGCTACACCTTC	CASRQGMNYGYTF
few	TRBV7-9	TRBD1	TRBJ2-1	TGTGCCAGCAGCTTGGGACAGGTGAGGGACAATGAGCAGTTCTTC	CASSLGQVRDNEQFF
NA	TRBV7-2	NA	TRBJ2-1	TGTGCCAGCAGCTTTAGGGGGGGGAGCTCCTACAATGAGCAGTTCTTC	CASSFRGGSSYNEQFF
NA	TRBV7-9	NA	TRBJ1-6	TGTGCCAGCAGCGGGGAGAGCTCCTATAATTCACCCCTCCACTTT	CASSGESSYNSPLHF
NA	TRBV7-9	NA	TRBJ2-3	TGTGCCAGCAGCTTAGGAGGGTCAGGCACAGATACGCAGTATTTT	CASSLGGSGTDTQYF
NA	TRBV6-6	TRBD1	TRBJ2-7	TGTGCCAGCAGCCAATACAGGGGGGCCCTCTACGAGCAGTACTTC	CASSQYRGALYEQYF
NA	TRBV5-1	NA	TRBJ1-5	TGCGCCAGCAGCTTGGAGGGAGGACGCAATCAGCCCCAGCATTTT	CASSLEGGRNQPQHF
NA	TRBV6-2/TRBV6-3	NA	TRBJ1-1	TGTGCCAGCAGTTACTCGTCACAGCTTCACCTGAACACTGAAGCTTTCTTT	CASSYSSQLHLNTEAFF
NA	TRBV25-1	NA	TRBJ2-5	TGTGCCAGCAGTCCCCCGCTACTTTCGGAGACCCAGTACTTC	CASSPPLLSETQYF